The clone carrying this T cell receptor (beta chain) was detected a few times. The data were obtained in a study of cytomegalovirus exposure and HLA in healthy donors. PCR used 60 Vbeta primers and 13 Jbeta primers. Libraries were prepared by immunoSEQ multiplex PCR; TCRdb keeps only in-frame clonotypes and omits some of them. The table lists about 190,000 clones, 75% to 85% of them singletons. The CDR3 length is 15 residues. Germline CDR1 is SGHTA and CDR2 is FQGNSA. V lost 5 bases to trimming and J lost 3 bases; unmatched junction nucleotides: 8. V is TRBV7-2 and J is TRBJ2-7; 9 bases line up with TRBD1. The specimen sequenced was PBMCs. This TCR was sampled from a boy between 10 and 17 years old in good health and CMV-seronegative. The CDR3 coding sequence is TGTGCCAGCAGCCCTCTGACAGGGGGGAACTACGAGCAGTACTTC. This sequence encodes CASSPLTGGNYEQYF.